This T cell receptor beta chain was documented in a study of shared clonotypes between healthy human individuals. Study-wide findings and caveats: Richness estimates generally favored naive over memory subsets. Sampling included only blood; tissue repertoires likely differ. Despite large depth, rarefaction showed incomplete sorted-subset sequencing.

From germline, CDR1 is MDHEN and CDR2 SYDVKM. V lost 7 bases and J lost 7, with 17 bases in between. The CDR3 has 13 residues. Sequencing was performed with immunoSEQ multiplex PCR; in TCRdb, only in-frame clones are kept and a portion is missing. Of about 1.5 million clones in the sample, roughly 96% are singletons; the top ten hold roughly 1.2%. With respect to this clone: Its antigen is still unknown.

Donors were Caucasian adults residing in Nashville, Tennessee, USA. The TCR originated in a young man in good health. This chain joins TRBV28 and TRBJ2-7, with D possibly called TRBD1 or TRBD2 (5 bases each). The sample taken for sequencing was naive CD4+ T cells sorted from blood. Described subset: CD45RA+ positively selected. For the CDR3, the DNA is TGTGCCAGCATTGACGGGACCATTCAGGAGCAGTACTTC. This encodes CASIDGTIQEQYF.